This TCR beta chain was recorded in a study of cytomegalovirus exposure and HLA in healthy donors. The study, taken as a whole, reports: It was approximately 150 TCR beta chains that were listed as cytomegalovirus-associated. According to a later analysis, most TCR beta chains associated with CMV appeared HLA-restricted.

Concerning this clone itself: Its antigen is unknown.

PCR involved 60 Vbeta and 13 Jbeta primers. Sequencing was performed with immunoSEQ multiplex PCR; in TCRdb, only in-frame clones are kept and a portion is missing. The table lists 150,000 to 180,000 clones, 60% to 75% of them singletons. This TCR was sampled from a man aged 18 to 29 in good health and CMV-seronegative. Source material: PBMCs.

In nucleotides, the CDR3 is TGTGCCAGCAGCTACGACCTAACAGGGATTGGAGATCAGCCCCAGCATTTT. Residues: CASSYDLTGIGDQPQHF. The chain couples TRBV7-9 to TRBJ1-5, with D perhaps TRBD1 (6 bases). The V end was cut by 4 bases, the J end by 5 bases, with 21 bases between. This CDR3 is built from 17 residues. Germline V lookup: CDR1 SEHNR, CDR2 FQNEAQ (reference sequence).